The 17 T cell receptor beta chains in this list originate from one sample, sequenced in a study of cytomegalovirus exposure and HLA in healthy donors. The table came from immunoSEQ multiplex PCR; TCRdb's copy has only in-frame clones and leaves some out. This table holds more than 300,000 clones, 86% found once. Material: PBMCs. The origin of the receptors is a woman younger than 30 in good health and CMV-seronegative.

This chain links TRBV5-6 with TRBJ2-6; D unresolved. The germline V gene encodes CDR1 SGHDT and CDR2 YYEEEE. V gave up 2 bases and J gave up 3 bases, with 3 bases separating them. CDR3 length: 13 residues. The CDR3 here is CASSFYGANVLTF. As DNA, the CDR3 is TGTGCCAGCAGCTTCTATGGGGCCAACGTCCTGACTTTC.

The chain employs TRBV7-7 and TRBJ2-7; 8 bases line up with TRBD2. This CDR3 comprises 14 residues. Germline-derived CDR1 and CDR2 are SSHAT and FNYEAQ (reference sequence). Trimming at V came to 1 base and at J to 6 bases, leaving 5 bases not matched to a gene. The CDR3 nucleotides are TGTGCCAGCAGCTTAGAGGGACTAGGGAGCGAGCAGTACTTC. It specifies CASSLEGLGSEQYF. Combining the CDR3 with reference TRBV7-7 and TRBJ2-7 gives the whole variable domain GAGVSQSPRYKVTKRGQDVTLRCDPISSHATLYWYQQALGQGPEFLTYFNYEAQPDKSGLPSDRFSAERPEGSISTLTIQRTEQRDSAMYRCASSLEGLGSEQYFGPGTRLTVT.

The CDR3 bases are TGTGCCAGCCGAGGCGGGAGGTTCTACGAGCAGTACTTC. This encodes CASRGGRFYEQYF. The J gene is TRBJ2-7, the V gene TRBV19, with 8 bases identical to TRBD2. Looked up from germline, CDR1 is LNHDA and CDR2 is SQIVND (reference sequence). The V and J ends lost 9 bases and 3 bases, in that order; junction bases with no gene match: 7. This CDR3 spans 13 amino acids.

The J gene is TRBJ2-2, the V gene TRBV13, with 7 bases lining up with TRBD2. This CDR3 contains 15 residues. Germline V gene lookup returns CDR1 PRHDT and CDR2 FYEKMQ (reference sequence). V shed 7 bases, J shed 3 bases, and the junction held 8 bases outside the gene matches. CDR3: CASTMGGDDTGELFF. The CDR3 DNA is TGTGCCAGCACCATGGGGGGGGACGACACCGGGGAGCTGTTTTTT.

In regard to this clone: Other nucleotide sequences from this sample produce the same CDR3. The V gene is TRBV6-5, the J gene TRBJ1-1; D ambiguous. Germline V gives CDR1 MNHEY, CDR2 SVGAGI. V lost 2 bases to trimming and J lost 0 bases, with 7 bases between them. The CDR3 runs 14 residues. The CDR3 protein is CASSYGGLNTEAFF. In DNA form, the CDR3 reads TGTGCCAGCAGTTACGGCGGCCTGAACACTGAAGCTTTCTTT.

The rearrangement joins TRBV7-8 to TRBJ2-3; D may be TRBD2 (6 bases). The CDR3 length is 15 residues. Looked up from germline, CDR1 is SGHVS and CDR2 is FQNEAQ. Trimming cost V 5 bases and J 0 bases, with 12 bases left between them. Here the CDR3 reads CASSLQRASTDTQYF. CDR3 coding DNA: TGTGCCAGCAGCCTCCAGCGGGCGAGCACAGATACGCAGTATTTT.

V gene TRBV6-5 combines with J gene TRBJ1-1; D call uncertain. Germline assignment: CDR1 MNHEY and CDR2 SVGAGI. This CDR3 has 14 residues. Trimming took 2 bases from V and 3 from J, leaving 10 bases between them. The DNA for the CDR3 is TGTGCCAGCAGTTACAGCGGAAGCCACACTGAAGCTTTCTTT. Amino acid sequence: CASSYSGSHTEAFF.

As DNA, the CDR3 is TGTGCCAGCAGTTACCGCAGGGGTGACTATGGCTACACCTTC. It codes for CASSYRRGDYGYTF. The chain joins TRBV6-5 to TRBJ1-2; maybe TRBD1 (6 bases). There are 14 residues in the CDR3. V was trimmed by 2 bases and J by 3 bases, leaving 10 bases between them. Germline V lookup: CDR1 MNHEY, CDR2 SVGAGI.

The rearrangement uses TRBV5-4 and TRBJ1-1; 9 nucleotides match TRBD1. The CDR3 loop spans 15 amino acids. Germline assignment: CDR1 SGHNT and CDR2 YYREEE (reference sequence). V was clipped by 4 bases and J by 5 bases; unmatched bases: 9. The CDR3 DNA follows: TGTGCCAGCAGCCGTTTCCGGGACAGGGATACTGAAGCTTTCTTT. It encodes CASSRFRDRDTEAFF.

The chain couples TRBV2 to TRBJ2-7; TRBD2 might be the D (5 bases). Per germline, CDR1 SNHLY and CDR2 FYNNEI. The CDR3 extends over 14 amino acids. The germline V and J ends were trimmed by 8 bases and 0 bases, with 14 bases remaining between them. The CDR3 spells CASDRASLSYEQYF. CDR3 nucleotides: TGTGCCAGCGACCGGGCTAGCCTCTCCTACGAGCAGTACTTC.

The chain links TRBV2 to TRBJ2-1; 9 nucleotides align to TRBD2. The J segment lost 5 bases and the V segment lost 1 base, leaving 9 bases of the junction unmatched. Germline V CDR1 and CDR2: SNHLY, FYNNEI. The CDR3 covers 17 residues. The CDR3 region has the DNA TGTGCCAGCAGTGAAGGGGCGGTAGCGGGAGTCCACAATGAGCAGTTCTTC. Amino acids: CASSEGAVAGVHNEQFF.

The chain couples TRBV7-2 to TRBJ2-3, with 7 positions matching TRBD2. Germline CDR1 and CDR2: SGHTA and FQGNSA. The V gene end was trimmed by 3 bases and the J gene end by 1 base; junction bases not matched to a gene: 4. There are 15 residues in the CDR3. CDR3 region: CASSFQAGGTDTQYF. The CDR3 DNA sequence: TGTGCCAGCAGCTTTCAGGCGGGAGGCACAGATACGCAGTATTTT.

This clone was observed a few times. The chain combines TRBV14 with TRBJ2-1; maybe TRBD2 (5 bases). Trimming took off 4 bases at V and 4 bases at J, with 23 bases between the two ends. The CDR3 runs to 18 residues. Germline CDR1 reads SGHDN; CDR2 reads FVKESK. This chain's CDR3 is CASSRHFGVGSLYNEQFF. Here the CDR3 DNA reads TGTGCCAGCAGCCGTCACTTCGGGGTAGGGAGCTTATACAATGAGCAGTTCTTC.

The chain couples TRBV4-2 to TRBJ2-3; perhaps TRBD1 as D (5 bases). The length of the CDR3 is 14 residues. Germline CDR1 reads LGHNA; CDR2 reads YNFKEQ. Trimming removed 0 bases from V and 4 bases from J, with 8 bases in between. The CDR3, as DNA: TGTGCCAGCAGCCAAGATCTAGGGGCAGATACGCAGTATTTT. It codes for CASSQDLGADTQYF.

This chain links TRBV27 with TRBJ1-6, with a possible D match to TRBD1 (5 bases). V lost 3 bases, J lost 4 bases, and 13 bases lay in between. The CDR3 is 16 amino acids. CDR1 is MNHEY, CDR2 SMNVEV, per germline (reference sequence). CDR3 amino acids: CASSLARKGYNSPLHF. CDR3 DNA sequence: TGTGCCAGCAGTTTGGCCAGGAAGGGGTATAATTCACCCCTCCACTTT.

The chain joins TRBV2 to TRBJ2-1; the D is unclear. Trimming removed 1 base at V and 7 bases at J, with 5 bases between. Germline V gene lookup returns CDR1 SNHLY and CDR2 FYNNEI. CDR3 length: 12 amino acids. The CDR3 spells CASSEVRNEQFF. The CDR3 DNA is TGTGCCAGCAGTGAAGTACGGAATGAGCAGTTCTTC.

The CDR3 region is CASRTGTASNQPQHF. The DNA of the CDR3 is TGTGCCAGCAGAACCGGGACAGCTAGCAATCAGCCCCAGCATTTT. The chain recombines TRBV6-1 with TRBJ1-5, with 7 bases lining up with TRBD1. V lost 6 bases to trimming and J lost 0 bases; unmatched junction nucleotides: 5. Germline loops: CDR1 MNHNS, CDR2 SASEGT. The CDR3 extends over 15 amino acids.